This section outlines one T cell receptor (beta chain) sequence together with its context. This CDR3 has 20 residues. Germline V gene sequence: CDR1 KGHSH, CDR2 LQKENI. The ends lost 5 bases at V and 0 bases at J; junction bases unmatched: 19. Repertoires were generated with immunoSEQ multiplex PCR, while TCRdb's copy carries only in-frame clones and drops some. The table shows over 90,000 clones, with roughly 92% occurring only once. This sample stems from a study of T cell responses to AZD1222 COVID-19 vaccine. The chain uses TRBV18 and TRBJ2-1; 7 nucleotides match TRBD1. The sequence came from an adult who received the AZD1222 COVID-19 vaccine. The material was peripheral blood, obtained 28 days after the second AZD1222 dose. CDR3 loop: CASSSTPGQNSPSSYNEQFF. DNA for the CDR3: TGTGCCAGCTCATCTACGCCGGGACAGAACTCACCTAGCTCCTACAATGAGCAGTTCTTC.